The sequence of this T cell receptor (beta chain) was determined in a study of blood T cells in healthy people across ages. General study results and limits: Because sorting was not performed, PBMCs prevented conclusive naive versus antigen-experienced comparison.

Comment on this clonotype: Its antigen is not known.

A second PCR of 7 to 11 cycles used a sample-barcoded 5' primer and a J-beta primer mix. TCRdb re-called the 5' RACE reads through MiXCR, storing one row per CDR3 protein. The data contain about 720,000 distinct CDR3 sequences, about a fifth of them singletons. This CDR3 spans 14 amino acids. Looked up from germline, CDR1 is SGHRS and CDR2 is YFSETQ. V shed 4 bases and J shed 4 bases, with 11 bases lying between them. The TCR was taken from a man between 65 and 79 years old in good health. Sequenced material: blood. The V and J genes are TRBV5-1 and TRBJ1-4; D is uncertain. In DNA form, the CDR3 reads TGCGCCAGCAGCCGGACGGACTTTAATGAAAAACTGTTTTTT. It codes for CASSRTDFNEKLFF.